This entry features one T cell receptor beta chain sequence. This sample is part of a study of blood T cell repertoires in COVID-19. The overall study: Sample material is recorded as cDNA or gDNA derived from T cells, B-cell-depleted T cells, or PBMCs.

CDR3 size: 14 residues. CDR1 and CDR2 from the germline V gene are SGHNT and YYREEE (reference sequence). Germline trimming cut 5 bases from V and 1 base from J; bases unmatched to any gene: 5. In the source study's methods: Amplification with reference gene primers provided the estimates of nucleated cell counts. The protocol was immunoSEQ multiplex PCR, while the TCRdb copy is restricted to in-frame clones and leaves out a portion. Clone size and V and J calls were adopted from that table, with D and trimming inferred from the DNA. The sample includes approximately 440,000 clones, 88% seen only once; the top ten take 10% to 15%.

The clonotype comes from a woman aged 45 to 65 with COVID-19, enrolled during active disease. The V gene is TRBV5-4, the J gene TRBJ1-1; TRBD1 agrees at 7 bases. The sequenced sample consisted of peripheral blood. The CDR3 here is CASRSGGPNTEAFF. Here the CDR3 DNA reads TGTGCCAGCAGGTCAGGGGGGCCGAACACTGAAGCTTTCTTT.